This T cell receptor beta chain was recovered during a study of control samples from healthy donors and cancer patients. Sequencing used immunoSEQ multiplex PCR; TCRdb keeps in-frame clones, though not all of them. Of about 97,000 clones in the sample, around 88% were seen once. A remark on this clone: The same CDR3 is also encoded by other DNA sequences in this sample.

V was clipped by 4 bases and J by 4 bases, with 14 bases between them. CDR1 and CDR2 from the germline V gene are LGHDT and YNNKEL (reference sequence). The CDR3 is 14 amino acids. Sequencing was carried out using blood. The chain combines TRBV3-1 (or the pseudogene TRBV3-2) with TRBJ2-7; possibly TRBD2 for D (5 bases). The receptor was isolated from a man between 25 and 39 years old in good health. Here the CDR3 reads CASSRGSSGYEQYF. CDR3 bases: TGTGCCAGCAGCCGGGGTTCGTCGGGATACGAGCAGTACTTC.